A selection of T cell receptor beta chains follows, all from one sample in a study of T cell changes during pregnancy in multiple sclerosis. TCRdb's table, derived via immunoSEQ multiplex PCR, lists solely in-frame clones and lacks some. Among about 20,000 clones listed, 88% were seen once. Here the sequenced sample was CD8+ T cells from peripheral blood mononuclear cells, taken in the third trimester of pregnancy. The receptors derive from a female donor in good health, enrolled as a control in a pregnancy study. Both conserved end residues are part of each CDR3. A D gene is named only where the DNA matches it firmly. Rows may omit the clone size; those that give it use once, few, many or a size class.

j_call d_call clone_size v_call cdr3_aa cdr3_nt
TRBJ2-7 NA NA TRBV19 CASSIDLETGGEQYF TGTGCCAGTAGTATAGATCTTGAGACCGGGGGCGAGCAGTACTTC
TRBJ2-1 TRBD2 NA TRBV7-3 CASSPPLSSGGHSYNEQFF TGTGCCAGCAGCCCTCCTCTCTCTAGCGGGGGGCACTCCTACAATGAGCAGTTCTTC
TRBJ2-7 TRBD2 NA TRBV7-6 CASSIIAGAPEQYF TGTGCCAGCAGCATCATAGCGGGAGCGCCCGAGCAGTACTTC
TRBJ1-1 TRBD1 NA TRBV5-5 CASSSRPGQGAPEAFF TGTGCCAGCAGCTCCAGACCGGGACAGGGGGCCCCTGAAGCTTTCTTT
TRBJ1-3 NA once TRBV6-5 CASSYSYGGEGNTIYF TGTGCCAGCAGTTACTCTTACGGGGGAGAGGGAAACACCATATATTTT
TRBJ1-5 NA NA TRBV6-1 CASSWAGSNQPQHF TGTGCCAGCAGTTGGGCGGGGAGCAATCAGCCCCAGCATTTT
TRBJ1-2 NA NA TRBV5-6 CASSLMPRAHGYTF TGTGCCAGCAGCTTGATGCCCAGGGCCCATGGCTACACCTTC
TRBJ1-1 NA NA TRBV6-5 CASSYTAGVTEAFF TGTGCCAGCAGTTACACGGCGGGGGTAACTGAAGCTTTCTTT
TRBJ2-2 NA once TRBV19 CASSADGETGELFF TGTGCCAGTAGTGCCGACGGGGAAACCGGGGAGCTGTTTTTT
TRBJ2-1 NA NA TRBV6-6 CASSPQQEIYNEQFF TGTGCCAGCAGTCCCCAACAGGAAATCTACAATGAGCAGTTCTTC